This T cell receptor (beta chain) was captured in a study of cytomegalovirus exposure and HLA in healthy donors. The V and J ends lost 0 bases and 4 bases respectively, with 9 bases between them. Germline V lookup: CDR1 MNHEY, CDR2 SVGAGI. This CDR3 contains 14 residues. As concerns this clone: Its antigen is currently unknown.

Findings of the study overall: Cytomegalovirus-associated TCR beta chains were listed, numbering 150 to 200. Three CMV-associated chains proved CMV antigen-specific in vitro. Most TCR sequences were seen very rarely across donors, but some public TCRs occurred in many.

Using immunoSEQ multiplex PCR, the repertoire was profiled, and TCRdb retains in-frame clones only, with some absent. There are around 220,000 clones in the sample; around 80% occur only once, and more than 13% lies in the top ten. The source is a woman younger than 45 in good health and CMV-seropositive. V usage is TRBV6-5 and J usage is TRBJ1-2; D gene uncertain. Sequencing used PBMCs. DNA for the CDR3: TGTGCCAGCAGTTACTCCCCGGGAGGCTATGGCTACACCTTC. The encoded protein is CASSYSPGGYGYTF.